This record looks at one T cell receptor (beta chain) sequence and its context. Produced via immunoSEQ multiplex PCR; TCRdb's table is partial and in-frame only. The sample includes roughly 40,000 clones, about 94% seen only once; the top ten take approximately 1.8%. The source of the sample is a study of T cell changes during pregnancy in multiple sclerosis. The CDR3 is 15 amino acids. Germline CDR1 MNHEY, CDR2 SVGAGI. After removal of 2 bases from V and 2 bases from J, the junction contained 5 bases not matched to a gene. The source of this sequence is a female donor with multiple sclerosis, enrolled in a pregnancy study. The specimen comprised peripheral blood, sampled in the third trimester of pregnancy. The genes are TRBV6-5 and TRBJ2-7; 8 bases align to TRBD1. CDR3 residues: CASSYGTGSTYEQYF. DNA for the CDR3: TGTGCCAGCAGTTACGGGACAGGTTCGACCTACGAGCAGTACTTC.